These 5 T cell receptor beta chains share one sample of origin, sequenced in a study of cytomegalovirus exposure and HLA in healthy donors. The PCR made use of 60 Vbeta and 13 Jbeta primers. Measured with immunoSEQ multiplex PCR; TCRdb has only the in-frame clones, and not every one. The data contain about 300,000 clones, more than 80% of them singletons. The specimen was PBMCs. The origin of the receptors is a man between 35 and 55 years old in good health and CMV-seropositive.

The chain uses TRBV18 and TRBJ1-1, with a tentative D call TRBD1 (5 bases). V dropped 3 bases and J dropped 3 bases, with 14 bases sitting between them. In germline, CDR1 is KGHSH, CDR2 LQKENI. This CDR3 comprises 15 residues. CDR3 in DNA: TGTGCCAGCTCACCCGCGGGGGACCGGTACACTGAAGCTTTCTTT. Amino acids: CASSPAGDRYTEAFF.

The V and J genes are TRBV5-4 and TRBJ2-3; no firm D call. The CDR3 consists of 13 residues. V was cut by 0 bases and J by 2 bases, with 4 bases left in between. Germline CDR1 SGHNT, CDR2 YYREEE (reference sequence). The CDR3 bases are TGTGCCAGCAGCTTGGCCAACACAGATACGCAGTATTTT. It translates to CASSLANTDTQYF.

CDR3 DNA sequence: TGCGCCAGCAGCCGAGCGACTAGTAGTTCAGATACGCAGTATTTT. This translates into CASSRATSSSDTQYF. The chain couples TRBV4-1 to TRBJ2-3; maybe TRBD2 (6 bases). Germline V gives CDR1 MGHRA, CDR2 YSYEKL. V lost 4 bases and J 4 bases, leaving 15 bases between the germline ends. The CDR3 contains 15 residues.

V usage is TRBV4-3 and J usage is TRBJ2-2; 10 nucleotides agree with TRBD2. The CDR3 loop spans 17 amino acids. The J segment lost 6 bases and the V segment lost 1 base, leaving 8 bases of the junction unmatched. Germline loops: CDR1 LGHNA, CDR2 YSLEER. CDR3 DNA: TGCGCCAGCAGCCAAGTACCTAGCGGGAGTCCGGCCGGGGAGCTGTTTTTT. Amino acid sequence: CASSQVPSGSPAGELFF.

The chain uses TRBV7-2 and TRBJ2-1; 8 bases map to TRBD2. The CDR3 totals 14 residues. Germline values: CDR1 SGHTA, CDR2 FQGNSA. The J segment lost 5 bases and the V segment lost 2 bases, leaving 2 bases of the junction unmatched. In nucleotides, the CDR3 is TGTGCCAGCAGCTTAAGCGGGAGCAACAATGAGCAGTTCTTC. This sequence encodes CASSLSGSNNEQFF.